A single count supports the clone carrying this T cell receptor beta chain. Its matching antigen is unknown. The method was immunoSEQ multiplex PCR; TCRdb's version includes in-frame clones alone and lacks a portion of them. The data show approximately 140,000 clones, with roughly 90% seen just once and 3% to 3.5% held by the top ten. This sample is part of a study of T cell responses to AZD1222 COVID-19 vaccine. Background on the study: Pooling was applied to second doses at about 4 or about 12 weeks.

General study findings and limits: Possibly, clonal diversity was underestimated; donors were largely white British and included more females. Baseline testing showed seropositivity in only six or seven AZD1222 recipients.

Per germline, CDR1 GTSNPN and CDR2 SVGIG (reference sequence). V was clipped by 0 bases and J by 3 bases; unmatched bases: 3. The CDR3 runs 15 residues. The rearrangement joins TRBV30 to TRBJ2-5, with 11 bases that match TRBD2. The receptor's source is an adult in good health. The source was peripheral blood, collected on day 0 of AZD1222 vaccination. CDR3 nucleotides: TGTGCCTGGAGTGTAATGGGACTAGCGGAAGAGACCCAGTACTTC. Translating it yields CAWSVMGLAEETQYF.